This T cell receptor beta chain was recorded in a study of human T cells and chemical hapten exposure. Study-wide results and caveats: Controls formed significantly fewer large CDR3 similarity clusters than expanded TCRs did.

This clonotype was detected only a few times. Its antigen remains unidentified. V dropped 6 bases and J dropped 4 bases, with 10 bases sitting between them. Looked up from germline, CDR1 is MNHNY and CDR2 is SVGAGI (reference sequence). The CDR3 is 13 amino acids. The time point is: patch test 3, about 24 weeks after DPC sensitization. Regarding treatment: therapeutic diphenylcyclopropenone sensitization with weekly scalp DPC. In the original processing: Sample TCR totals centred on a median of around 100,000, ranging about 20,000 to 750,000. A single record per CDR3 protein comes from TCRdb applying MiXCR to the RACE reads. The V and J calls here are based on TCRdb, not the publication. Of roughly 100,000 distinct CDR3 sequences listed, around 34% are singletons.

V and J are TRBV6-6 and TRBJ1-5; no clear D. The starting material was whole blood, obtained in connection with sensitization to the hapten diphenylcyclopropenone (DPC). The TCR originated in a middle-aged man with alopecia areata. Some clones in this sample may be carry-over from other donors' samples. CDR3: CASSREGNQPQHF. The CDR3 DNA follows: TGTGCCAGCAGCCGGGAAGGGAATCAGCCCCAGCATTTT.